These 22 T cell receptor beta chains originate from one sample sequenced in a study of CD8 T cells in ankylosing spondylitis. TCRdb itself ran the 5' RACE reads through MiXCR, one entry per CDR3 protein. The profile shows 200,000 to 300,000 distinct CDR3 sequences, 7% to 10% of them singletons. Sequenced sample: blood, either unsorted or a sorted T cell fraction (not recorded which). These receptors originate from a female donor with ankylosing spondylitis or in good health (not recorded which).

This clonotype was detected ten times or more. V and J are TRBV20-1 and TRBJ2-1; perhaps TRBD1 as D (5 bases). Germline V lookup: CDR1 DFQATT, CDR2 SNEGSKA (reference sequence). This CDR3 has 16 amino acids. Here the CDR3 reads CTALALGVWAFSEQFF. The CDR3 coding sequence is TGCACCGCCCTTGCGTTAGGGGTTTGGGCCTTTAGTGAGCAGTTCTTC.

The chain combines TRBV18 with TRBJ2-1, with 11 bases identical to TRBD2. CDR1 and CDR2 (germline): KGHSH, LQKENI. This CDR3 has 14 residues. V gave up 3 bases and J gave up 9 bases; unmatched junction bases: 4. As DNA, the CDR3 is TGTGCCAGCTCACCGGGACTAGCGGTGGGTGAGCAGTTCTTC. Its translation is CASSPGLAVGEQFF.

This clonotype was picked up many times. The chain has TRBV19 and TRBJ1-4; 7 bases are a match to TRBD1. CDR1 and CDR2 from the germline V gene are LNHDA and SQIVND (reference sequence). V dropped 5 bases and J dropped 3; count of bases not matched to a gene: 3. The CDR3 has 14 residues. The CDR3 DNA sequence: TGTGCCAGTAGTGGACAGGCCTCTAATGAAAAACTGTTTTTT. Translated, it gives CASSGQASNEKLFF.

In this sample, this clonotype turned up many times. V usage is TRBV12-3 or TRBV12-4 and J usage is TRBJ2-7; the D is unclear. The V end was cut by 3 bases, the J end by 7 bases, with 13 bases between. CDR3 length equals 13 residues. The CDR3 nucleotides read TGTGCCAGCAGTTTTCTCGGCATGGGGGAGCAGTACTTC. This sequence encodes CASSFLGMGEQYF.

This clonotype occurred many times. CDR3 sequence (DNA): TGTGCCAGCAGCCAAGACAGGACTAGGGGGGGTGAGCAGTTCTTC. It encodes CASSQDRTRGGEQFF. This chain uses TRBV4-2 with TRBJ2-1, with D tentatively TRBD2 (7 bases). CDR3 length: 15 amino acids. Germline lookup yields CDR1 LGHNA and CDR2 YNFKEQ. The ends were cut back, 0 bases at V and 9 bases at J, with 15 bases in the middle.

This clonotype was seen only a few times. The rearrangement links TRBV20-1 to TRBJ2-5, with D hard to call. This CDR3 is 11 amino acids long. Deletions cut 6 bases from V and 1 base from J, with 6 bases between. The germline V gene has CDR1 DFQATT and CDR2 SNEGSKA (reference sequence). In DNA, the CDR3 is TGCAGTGCCGGACCCCAAGAGACCCAGTACTTC. Its protein product is CSAGPQETQYF.

The V and J genes are TRBV30 and TRBJ1-4, with D possibly TRBD1 on 5 matching bases. V dropped 2 bases and J dropped 6 bases, with 19 bases sitting between them. Germline V gene sequence: CDR1 GTSNPN, CDR2 SVGIG (reference sequence). The CDR3 has 16 residues. CDR3 DNA: TGTGCCTGGAGTTCGAGCAGGGAACCCATGGATGAAAAACTGTTTTTT. Its protein is CAWSSSREPMDEKLFF.

This clonotype showed up many times. The V gene is TRBV10-3, the J gene TRBJ2-3, with 7 bases fitting TRBD2. V lost 0 bases, J lost 6 bases, and 9 bases stayed unmatched. CDR3 length: 16 amino acids. Germline-derived CDR1 and CDR2 are ENHRY and SYGVKD. CDR3 region: CAISESIGGSTDTQYF. The CDR3 DNA sequence: TGTGCCATCAGTGAGTCGATCGGCGGGAGTACGGATACGCAGTATTTT.

This clonotype was recorded at least ten times. This chain joins TRBV6-2 or TRBV6-3 and TRBJ2-1; 7 nucleotides match TRBD1. V lost 5 bases and J lost 7; bases outside the gene matches: 14. The CDR3 length is 16 residues. Germline-derived CDR1 and CDR2 are MNHEY and SVGEGT. Written as DNA, the CDR3 is TGTGCCAGCAGTCCGACAGGGTCCATCCTTGGGAATGAGCAGTTCTTC. Translated: CASSPTGSILGNEQFF.

There are many counts of this clonotype. This chain joins TRBV18 and TRBJ1-5, with 7 positions matching TRBD1. Germline assignment: CDR1 KGHSH and CDR2 LQKENI. CDR3 length: 15 amino acids. The ends lost 8 bases at V and 3 bases at J; junction bases unmatched: 10. The DNA of the CDR3 is TGTGCCAGCAAAACCCGGGACAGCCACAATCAGCCCCAGCATTTT. It specifies CASKTRDSHNQPQHF. Looking up the rest from reference TRBV18 and TRBJ1-5 gives the full variable domain: NAGVMQNPRHLVRRRGQEARLRCSPMKGHSHVYWYRQLPEEGLKFMVYLQKENIIDESGMPKERFSAEFPKEGPSILRIQQVVRGDSAAYFCASKTRDSHNQPQHFGDGTRLSIL.

There are many counts of this clonotype. The chain carries TRBV20-1 and TRBJ2-1, with D perhaps matching TRBD2 (6 bases). The length of the CDR3 is 14 residues. The germline gives CDR1 DFQATT, CDR2 SNEGSKA (reference sequence). Deletions cut 0 bases from V and 5 bases from J, with 11 bases between. The CDR3 nucleotides are TGCAGTGCTAGAGATCAGCGGGTACACAATGAGCAGTTCTTC. Translation: CSARDQRVHNEQFF.

This clonotype was seen many times. The V gene is TRBV20-1, the J gene TRBJ2-5; 9 bases match TRBD2. The CDR3 totals 19 residues. Losses at the gene ends were 0 bases for V and 4 bases for J; bases not matched to a gene: 18. The germline CDR1 and CDR2 sequences are DFQATT and SNEGSKA (reference sequence). DNA of the CDR3: TGCAGTGCTAGAGATCCTAGGGGGGTAGCGGGAGTTCAAAGAGAGACCCAGTACTTC. Protein sequence: CSARDPRGVAGVQRETQYF.

This clonotype was recorded many times. The J gene is TRBJ2-5, the V gene TRBV20-1, with 9 bases matching TRBD2. The CDR3 totals 16 residues. The ends lost 0 bases at V and 2 bases at J; junction bases unmatched: 7. Per the germline V gene, CDR1 is DFQATT and CDR2 is SNEGSKA (reference sequence). CDR3 DNA sequence: TGCAGTGCTAGAGACAGGCGGGAGGGAGTGCAAGAGACCCAGTACTTC. Translation: CSARDRREGVQETQYF.

This clonotype was seen at least ten times. The V gene is TRBV4-3, the J gene TRBJ1-2; 9 bases fit TRBD1. After removal of 8 bases from V and 2 bases from J, the junction contained 6 bases not matched to a gene. The CDR3 has 14 amino acids. Germline lookup yields CDR1 LGHNA and CDR2 YSLEER. This chain's CDR3 is CASRAGQGNYGYTF. CDR3 coding DNA: TGCGCCAGCCGGGCGGGACAGGGAAACTATGGCTACACCTTC.

This clonotype was counted at least ten times. The rearrangement joins TRBV20-1 to TRBJ2-2; D perhaps matches TRBD1 (6 bases). V lost 3 bases to trimming and J lost 2 bases, with 10 bases between them. Germline V gives CDR1 DFQATT, CDR2 SNEGSKA (reference sequence). This CDR3 comprises 14 residues. The CDR3, as DNA: TGCAGTGCTAGGCCCAGGGGAAACACCGGGGAGCTGTTTTTT. Its protein is CSARPRGNTGELFF.

This clonotype was detected many times. This chain uses TRBV6-5 with TRBJ1-2; maybe TRBD1 (5 bases). The length of the CDR3 is 15 residues. CDR1 and CDR2 from the germline V gene are MNHEY and SVGAGI. Trimming pared 2 bases from V and 6 bases from J, leaving 16 bases between. CDR3 protein: CASSYRLEGSNGYTF. DNA of the CDR3: TGTGCCAGCAGTTACCGCCTCGAGGGGTCCAATGGCTACACCTTC.

This clonotype was counted many times. The chain employs TRBV2 and TRBJ2-7; the D is unclear. With 3 bases removed from V and 2 bases from J, the gap between germline ends came to 11 bases. Per germline, CDR1 SNHLY and CDR2 FYNNEI. This CDR3 comprises 14 residues. CDR3 DNA: TGTGCCAGCAGTGATATGGAAAGGCCCTACGAGCAGTACTTC. Translated, it gives CASSDMERPYEQYF.

The table lists this clonotype with many counts. J is TRBJ2-4 and V is TRBV12-3 or TRBV12-4; D is tentatively TRBD1 or TRBD2 (5 bases each). There are 16 residues in the CDR3. Trimming shortened V by 5 bases and J by 8 bases, and 22 bases separated the two germline ends. In nucleotides, the CDR3 is TGTGCCAGCAGTAACAGGAATGGGGTTGAGGGGTACATTCAGTACTTC. This sequence encodes CASSNRNGVEGYIQYF.

There are many counts of this clonotype. The rearrangement joins TRBV12-3 or TRBV12-4 to TRBJ2-5; no clear D gene. The CDR3 runs to 15 residues. V was trimmed by 1 base and J by 4 bases, leaving 13 bases between them. The CDR3 loop is CASSLGARTGETQYF. DNA of the CDR3: TGTGCCAGCAGTTTAGGGGCCCGGACGGGAGAGACCCAGTACTTC.

CDR3 sequence reads: CASRLAGLPRSYNEQFF. CDR3 coding DNA: TGTGCCAGCAGACTAGCGGGCTTACCCCGCTCCTACAATGAGCAGTTCTTC. The chain is built from TRBV7-2 and TRBJ2-1; 9 nucleotides align to TRBD2. This CDR3 region has 17 residues. Germline V lookup: CDR1 SGHTA, CDR2 FQGNSA. V gave up 6 bases and J gave up 0 bases; unmatched junction bases: 9.

This clonotype was seen only a few times. CDR3 in DNA: TGCGCCAGCAGCCTCCGCTCTGGAAACACCATATATTTT. Translation: CASSLRSGNTIYF. The rearrangement joins TRBV4-1 to TRBJ1-3; D ambiguous. Trimming stripped 4 bases from V and 0 bases from J, with 4 bases between. CDR3 size: 13 residues. The germline V gene encodes CDR1 MGHRA and CDR2 YSYEKL.

This clonotype was seen only a few times. This chain connects TRBV30 to TRBJ2-7; D not certain. This CDR3 comprises 13 residues. Trimming shortened V by 3 bases and J by 1 base, and 10 bases separated the two germline ends. The germline V gene encodes CDR1 GTSNPN and CDR2 SVGIG (reference sequence). The CDR3 sequence is CAWSLGVSYEQYF. CDR3 in DNA: TGTGCCTGGAGCCTGGGCGTGTCCTACGAGCAGTACTTC.